The source of this T cell receptor beta chain is a study of CD8 T cells in Susac syndrome. This CDR3 spans 14 amino acids. Germline values: CDR1 LNHNV, CDR2 YYDKDF (reference sequence). Trimming removed 0 bases at V and 2 bases at J, with 7 bases between. RNA was extracted with the RNeasy kit, and a quantity of roughly 0.5 to 1 ug was reverse transcribed using random hexamers. TCRdb called the immunoSEQ multiplex PCR reads again in MiXCR, with one record for every CDR3 protein. The sample lists approximately 220,000 distinct CDR3 sequences; approximately 95% were seen once. The multiple sclerosis controls were treatment-naive patients, and their relapsing-remitting disease was stable or active.

The V gene is TRBV15, the J gene TRBJ1-2; no definite D call. The sequenced sample was CD4+ T cells from PBMCs. The TCR was taken from a human donor with multiple sclerosis. The CDR3 DNA reads TGTGCCACCAGCAGAGATCCGGGCAACTATGGCTACACCTTC. Translation: CATSRDPGNYGYTF.